Presented here are 8 T cell receptor beta chains from one specimen sequenced in a study of T-cell reconstitution after alpha-beta-depleted transplantation in children. For TCRbeta, the library was prepared with unique molecular identifiers. TCRdb processed the PCR reads anew with MiXCR; each CDR3 protein has one entry. The data contain 500,000 or so distinct CDR3 sequences, 32% of them singletons. The sequencing used PBMCs from the stem cell graft donor, collected from the stem cell graft. These receptors were taken from a human donor who donated a stem cell graft to a child with aplastic anemia.

This clonotype appeared a few times. The rearrangement joins TRBV20-1 to TRBJ2-1; D is perhaps TRBD2 (6 bases). CDR1 and CDR2 (germline): DFQATT, SNEGSKA (reference sequence). With 3 bases removed from V and 0 bases from J, the gap between germline ends came to 18 bases. This CDR3 region has 17 residues. CDR3 coding DNA: TGCAGTGCTAGGGGCGCCGGGACTCATAGCTCCTACAATGAGCAGTTCTTC. It translates to CSARGAGTHSSYNEQFF.

This clonotype was seen repeatedly, ten times or more. The chain employs TRBV5-5 and TRBJ2-2; D remains unclear. Germline V lookup: CDR1 SGHKS, CDR2 YYEKEE (reference sequence). Trimming took 1 base from V and 6 from J, leaving 4 bases between them. CDR3 length equals 12 residues. CDR3 bases: TGTGCCAGCAGCTTGATGGCCGGGGAGCTGTTTTTT. Its protein product is CASSLMAGELFF.

This clonotype was picked up a small number of times. The rearrangement links TRBV18 to TRBJ1-2; D is uncertain. There are 16 residues in the CDR3. In germline, CDR1 is KGHSH, CDR2 LQKENI. Trimming cost V 3 bases and J 4 bases, with 18 bases left between them. This CDR3 is CASSPEPASRGYGYTF. For the CDR3, the DNA is TGTGCCAGCTCACCCGAGCCGGCTTCTCGGGGCTATGGCTACACCTTC.

V is TRBV30 and J is TRBJ2-7; 8 bases line up with TRBD1. The trim removed 3 bases at V and 4 bases at J, leaving 5 bases unmatched. The CDR3 is 13 amino acids. CDR1 and CDR2 from the germline V gene are GTSNPN and SVGIG (reference sequence). DNA of the CDR3: TGTGCCTGGAGCCCCGGGACAGGATACGAGCAGTACTTC. Amino acid sequence: CAWSPGTGYEQYF.

This chain links TRBV5-6 with TRBJ2-3; D gene unclear. The V end lost 4 bases, the J end lost 6 bases, and 9 bases lay between the germline ends. The V gene's germline CDR1 is SGHDT and CDR2 YYEEEE. This CDR3 spans 12 amino acids. The CDR3 sequence is CASSPSRDTQYF. In DNA, the CDR3 is TGTGCCAGCAGCCCCTCTCGGGATACGCAGTATTTT.

This chain joins TRBV15 and TRBJ2-5; no reliable D call. V was cut by 2 bases and J by 5 bases, with 24 bases left in between. The CDR3 sequence is 18 residues long. Germline-derived CDR1 and CDR2 are LNHNV and YYDKDF (reference sequence). Written as DNA, the CDR3 is TGTGCCACCAGCAGAACTGACGGGTCCTACTCGAGACGGGAGACCCAGTACTTC. This codes for CATSRTDGSYSRRETQYF. The full variable domain, rest sourced from reference TRBV15 and TRBJ2-5, is DAMVIQNPRYQVTQFGKPVTLSCSQTLNHNVMYWYQQKSSQAPKLLFHYYDKDFNNEADTPDNFQSRRPNTSFCFLDIRSPGLGDTAMYLCATSRTDGSYSRRETQYFGPGTRLLVL.

This clonotype was counted between two and nine times. The V and J genes are TRBV6-2 or TRBV6-3 and TRBJ2-3; 11 bases fit TRBD2. Per germline, CDR1 MNHEY and CDR2 SVGEGT. This CDR3 region has 20 residues. The CDR3 spells CGAAPERGLAGGPSTDTQYF. The CDR3 DNA sequence: TGTGGGGCAGCACCTGAAAGGGGGCTAGCGGGAGGCCCTAGCACAGATACGCAGTATTTT.

This clonotype appeared a few times. The CDR3 sequence is CSARDAGLSEAFF. The DNA for the CDR3 is TGCAGTGCTAGAGATGCGGGCTTGAGTGAAGCTTTCTTT. The chain joins TRBV20-1 to TRBJ1-1; D unresolved. Trimming shortened V by 0 bases and J by 7 bases, and 12 bases separated the two germline ends. The germline gives CDR1 DFQATT, CDR2 SNEGSKA (reference sequence). This CDR3 is 13 amino acids long.